The present TCR beta chain was sequenced within a study of glioma-infiltrating T cells. In germline, CDR1 is GTSNPN, CDR2 SVGIG (reference sequence). V dropped 5 bases and J dropped 0 bases, with 7 bases sitting between them. This CDR3 has 12 residues. Study-level findings and limits: Non-neoplastic patients had below-expected tissue-blood divergence, while all gliomas exceeded expectation. CDR3 overlap between tissue and blood was very small.

Using RNA template, CDR3s of TCR alpha and beta were amplified with iRepertoire arm-PCR. One-step reverse transcription and amplification started from around 100-400 ng of tissue mRNA or PBMC total RNA. Each CDR3 protein is one row after TCRdb ran MiXCR on the multiplex PCR reads. The repertoire consists of over 140,000 distinct CDR3 sequences, with about two fifths occurring once and the leading ten covering more than 15%. Points on this clonotype: Its antigen is as yet unknown.

Sequenced: glioma tissue, nonneoplastic brain tissue, or PBMCs (not recorded which). J is TRBJ1-1 and V is TRBV30, with D hard to call. This clonotype originated in a human donor with low-grade glioma or glioblastoma, undergoing nonglioma brain surgery, or in good health (not recorded which). CDR3 sequence (DNA): TGTGCCTGGGACGGTTTGAACACTGAAGCTTTCTTT. Encoded protein: CAWDGLNTEAFF.